The sample holds a few counts of the clone carrying this TCR beta chain. The antigen is not known. The sample originates from a study of beta chain features in type 1 diabetes. Regarding the study as a whole: Insertions at VDJ junctions were less frequent in type 1 diabetes patients. These patients also deleted more nucleotides at the same junctions.

Reverse transcribing all isolated RNA meant expressed TCRB transcripts were sequenced. Clones were sequenced by immunoSEQ multiplex PCR, and TCRdb holds only the in-frame ones, with some missing. The data hold roughly 610,000 clones, with less than 20% observed a single time. V dropped 7 bases and J dropped 3 bases, with 10 bases sitting between them. CDR3 length equals 12 residues. In germline, CDR1 is SNHLY, CDR2 FYNNEI. The rearrangement links TRBV2 to TRBJ2-7, with unresolved D. This clonotype was sampled from a man between 18 and 35 years old in good health. Sequences were obtained from naive CD4+ T cells from blood. CDR3 DNA sequence: TGTGCCAGCAAAGTAGGTTTCTACGAGCAGTACTTC. The encoded protein is CASKVGFYEQYF.